A selection of T cell receptor beta chains follows, all from one sample in a study of identical twins. One entry per CDR3 protein, called by TCRdb with MiXCR from the 5' RACE reads. There are 550,000 to 800,000 distinct CDR3 sequences in the sample; around 7.4% occur only once, and 1.6% lies in the top ten. These data were also reused for a study on yellow fever vaccine responses in identical twins.

The specimen was PBMCs. All receptors derive from a woman aged 18-30 years in good health. Both conserved end residues are part of each CDR3. The order of the fields is CDR3 length, V gene, clone size, D gene, J gene, CDR3 DNA, CDR3 protein. The D gene is left open where the match is weak. Only some rows state a clone size, as once, few, many or a class for expanded clones.

13	TRBV5-1	many	-	TRBJ2-5	TGCGCCAGCAGCTCGGGATGGGGAGAGACCCAGTACTTC	CASSSGWGETQYF
14	TRBV5-1	few	TRBD2	TRBJ2-3	TGCGCCAGCAGACGGGAGGGCGGGACAGATACGCAGTATTTT	CASRREGGTDTQYF
15	TRBV29-1	few	-	TRBJ2-1	TGCAGCGTGTCAATCGGGACACGTTCCTACAATGAGCAGTTCTTC	CSVSIGTRSYNEQFF
14	TRBV28	few	-	TRBJ1-3	TGTGCCAGCAGGCCAGGGGATTCTGGAAACACCATATATTTT	CASRPGDSGNTIYF
16	TRBV7-9	few	TRBD2	TRBJ2-3	TGTGCCAGCAGACCCGGGACTAGCCGAAACACAGATACGCAGTATTTT	CASRPGTSRNTDTQYF
13	TRBV5-1	many	-	TRBJ1-2	TGCGCCAGCAGCAAAACAGGGACGGATGGCTACACCTTC	CASSKTGTDGYTF
12	TRBV7-2	few	-	TRBJ1-1	TGTGCCAGCAGCCGCTCGAGGGATACAGCTTTCTTT	CASSRSRDTAFF
15	TRBV7-8	-	-	TRBJ2-5	TGTGCCAGCAGCTTAGGCCAGGGTACGCAAGAGACCCAGTACTTC	CASSLGQGTQETQYF
13	TRBV12-3/TRBV12-4	many	-	TRBJ1-2	TGTGCCAGCAGTCCCACACAGAACTATGGCTACACCTTC	CASSPTQNYGYTF
17	TRBV28	-	TRBD2	TRBJ2-2	TGTGCCAGCAGTTTGCTCCGTGCGGCGGGAGAGGCCGGGGAGCTGTTTTTT	CASSLLRAAGEAGELFF
16	TRBV2	many	-	TRBJ2-4	TGTGCCAGCAGTGAACTGTCGGGCCTCCTTAAAAACATTCAGTACTTC	CASSELSGLLKNIQYF
13	TRBV14	many	-	TRBJ2-4	TGTGCCAGCAGCCCCCTAACAGGGAACATTCAGTACTTC	CASSPLTGNIQYF
16	TRBV27	many	-	TRBJ1-6	TGTGCCAGCAGTCTAGACCCGGGCTCCTATAATTCACCCCTCCACTTT	CASSLDPGSYNSPLHF
15	TRBV7-9	few	-	TRBJ2-5	TGTGCCAGCAGCTTAATTTTGTTGCTTGGAGAGACCCAGTACTTC	CASSLILLLGETQYF
16	TRBV20-1	-	TRBD1	TRBJ2-3	TGCAGTGCTAGACCGGGACAGGGGGCGTTGTCGGATACGCAGTATTTT	CSARPGQGALSDTQYF
10	TRBV20-1	few	-	TRBJ2-5	TGCAGTGCTAGCCTGGGGACCCAGTACTTC	CSASLGTQYF
15	TRBV28	few	-	TRBJ2-6	TGTGCCAGCAGTTCTGGGCTCTCTGGGGCCAACGTCCTGACTTTC	CASSSGLSGANVLTF
15	TRBV5-1	few	TRBD2	TRBJ2-1	TGCGCCAGCACCCTTTCTAGCGGGGCCTACAATGAGCAGTTCTTC	CASTLSSGAYNEQFF
17	TRBV7-2	-	-	TRBJ2-2	TGTGCCAGCAGCTCCTCCACGACCCGAGGGCCCACCGGGGAGCTGTTTTTT	CASSSSTTRGPTGELFF
16	TRBV10-1	-	-	TRBJ2-2	TGCGCCAGCAGTGAGAGAGGAGGGTCAGTTACCGGGGAGCTGTTTTTT	CASSERGGSVTGELFF
15	TRBV28	many	TRBD2	TRBJ2-3	TGTGCCAGCAGCATAGGTAGCGGGGCCACAGATACGCAGTATTTT	CASSIGSGATDTQYF
12	TRBV11-2	many	-	TRBJ1-3	TGTGCCAGCAGCTTCGGGGGGGAACCCGGATATTTT	CASSFGGEPGYF
15	TRBV6-1	many	-	TRBJ1-5	TGTGCCAGCAGACCTAGGACAAATAGCAATCAGCCCCAGCATTTT	CASRPRTNSNQPQHF
16	TRBV5-1	few	TRBD1	TRBJ1-1	TGCGCCAGCAGCTTGCAGGGGGACGCATTGAACACTGAAGCTTTCTTT	CASSLQGDALNTEAFF
14	TRBV24-1	-	-	TRBJ2-1	TGTGCCACCAGGGCGACTGGGAGGAGAGATGAGCAGTTCTTC	CATRATGRRDEQFF
17	TRBV7-6	few	TRBD2	TRBJ2-3	TGTGCCAGCAGCTTAGGAGTTAGCGGGTTTAGCACAGATACGCAGTATTTT	CASSLGVSGFSTDTQYF
16	TRBV27	few	-	TRBJ1-2	TGTGCCAGCAGTCCTGTGGGGGGCGCGCCTAACTATGGCTACACCTTC	CASSPVGGAPNYGYTF
13	TRBV5-1	many	-	TRBJ2-7	TGCGCCAGCAGCTTTGGTTCGGGCTACGAGCAGTACTTC	CASSFGSGYEQYF
11	TRBV20-1	few	-	TRBJ2-1	TGCAGTGCTCCGAACTACAATGAGCAGTTCTTC	CSAPNYNEQFF
18	TRBV5-1	few	TRBD2	TRBJ2-3	TGCGCCAGCAGCTTGGAAGGGGCTAGCGGGGGGCCCACAGATACGCAGTATTTT	CASSLEGASGGPTDTQYF
15	TRBV2	-	-	TRBJ1-5	TGTGCCAGCAGTGAACAGTTTGGAGGCAATCAGCCCCAGCATTTT	CASSEQFGGNQPQHF
13	TRBV20-1	many	-	TRBJ2-1	TGCAGTGCTGAGGGCCCCACCTACAATGAGCAGTTCTTC	CSAEGPTYNEQFF
15	TRBV10-3	-	TRBD1	TRBJ2-7	TGTGCCATCAGAGGCTCTGCAGGGGGTCGGGACGAGCAGTACTTC	CAIRGSAGGRDEQYF
15	TRBV20-1	few	TRBD1	TRBJ1-2	TGCAGTGCTAGAGCATTCAGGGGGGCCGACTATGGCTACACCTTC	CSARAFRGADYGYTF
15	TRBV28	-	-	TRBJ2-7	TGTGCCAGCAGTCCGAGCGGGTCGCTCTTCTACGAGCAGTACTTC	CASSPSGSLFYEQYF
14	TRBV9	many	-	TRBJ2-7	TGTGCCAGCAGTAGGGGGGACAGCTCCTACGAGCAGTACTTC	CASSRGDSSYEQYF
15	TRBV7-9	few	-	TRBJ2-5	TGTGCCAGCAGCCCGCATACCGGGCCCCAAGAGACCCAGTACTTC	CASSPHTGPQETQYF
15	TRBV4-1	-	-	TRBJ1-5	TGCGCCAGCAGCCAAGGGCCAGGGAGCAATCAGCCCCAGCATTTT	CASSQGPGSNQPQHF
15	TRBV9	few	TRBD1	TRBJ2-3	TGTGCCAGCAGCGAAGGGACAGGGGGCACAGATACGCAGTATTTT	CASSEGTGGTDTQYF
10	TRBV20-1	-	-	TRBJ1-2	TGCAGTGCAACTAACTATGGCTACACCTTC	CSATNYGYTF
14	TRBV12-3/TRBV12-4	-	-	TRBJ1-3	TGTGCCAGCAGTTTACGGACGGGTGGAAACACCATATATTTT	CASSLRTGGNTIYF
12	TRBV6-2/TRBV6-3	-	-	TRBJ2-7	TGTGCCAGCAGGCGGGTCTACTACGAGCAGTACTTC	CASRRVYYEQYF
22	TRBV20-1	-	TRBD2	TRBJ2-2	TGCAGTGCTAGAACAACCCTTAAGATGACTAGCGGGGAATATACGAACACCGGGGAGCTGTTTTTT	CSARTTLKMTSGEYTNTGELFF
12	TRBV20-1	-	-	TRBJ2-5	TGCAGTGCTAGAATAGTTTCGGAGACCCAGTACTTC	CSARIVSETQYF
15	TRBV6-5	-	-	TRBJ2-5	TGTGCCAGCAGTTACTCGGGGGGGCCCTTAGAGACCCAGTACTTC	CASSYSGGPLETQYF
12	TRBV29-1	-	-	TRBJ2-2	TGCAGCGTTTGGGCGGACACCGGGGAGCTGTTTTTT	CSVWADTGELFF
12	TRBV19	few	-	TRBJ2-3	TGTGCCAGTACAGGGTCCACAGATACGCAGTATTTT	CASTGSTDTQYF
13	TRBV5-1	many	-	TRBJ1-1	TGCGCCAGCAGCGTGGGACAGAACACTGAAGCTTTCTTT	CASSVGQNTEAFF
16	TRBV15	many	-	TRBJ2-1	TGTGCCACCAGCAGAGACACCGGGCCAGGGTTAAATGAGCAGTTCTTC	CATSRDTGPGLNEQFF
15	TRBV6-5	few	-	TRBJ2-2	TGTGCCAGCAGTTACTCGTTGGCCGGCCCCGGGGAGCTGTTTTTT	CASSYSLAGPGELFF
16	TRBV20-1	-	TRBD2	TRBJ2-3	TGCTGTGCTAGAGATCGGGGGGAGAGCCTCACAGATACGCAGTATTTT	CCARDRGESLTDTQYF
15	TRBV6-1	few	-	TRBJ1-5	TGTGCCAGCAGTGAACGGGGAGGTGCCAATCAGCCCCAGCATTTT	CASSERGGANQPQHF
16	TRBV6-5	few	TRBD1	TRBJ2-3	TGTGCCAGCAGTTACCAAGACAGGGGGGCCACAGATACGCAGTATTTT	CASSYQDRGATDTQYF
13	TRBV4-1	-	TRBD1	TRBJ2-2	TGCGCCAGCAGCAGGACAGGTACCGGGGAGCTGTTTTTT	CASSRTGTGELFF